Each of the 27 T cell receptor beta chains below was sequenced from the same sample in a study of patients and donors after allogeneic stem cell transplantation. TCRdb ran MiXCR on the RT-PCR reads and lists one entry per CDR3 protein. The repertoire includes 98,000 or so distinct CDR3 sequences, 35% to 45% of them detected once, and 27% sits in the top ten. The specimen was blood, either unsorted or a sorted T cell fraction (not recorded which). The origin of the receptors is a human donor who was either an allogeneic HSCT recipient or a stem cell or donor lymphocyte infusion donor (not recorded which). It is not recorded whose cells these are; they may come from a transplant donor.

This clonotype was seen a handful of times. The chain combines TRBV6-5 with TRBJ1-6, with no clear D. The germline V and J ends were trimmed by 1 base and 7 bases, with 5 bases remaining between them. CDR1 is MNHEY, CDR2 SVGAGI, per germline. The CDR3 covers 13 residues. The CDR3 DNA sequence: TGTGCCAGCAGTTACTACTCCAATTCACCCCTCCACTTT. This gives the protein CASSYYSNSPLHF.

The J gene is TRBJ1-5, the V gene TRBV28; D gene uncertain. The CDR3 has 16 amino acids. Per germline, CDR1 MDHEN and CDR2 SYDVKM. The V gene lost 5 bases and the J gene lost 5 bases, with 19 bases spanning the gap. CDR3 protein: CASSPLGWEGDQPQHF. The CDR3 coding sequence is TGTGCCAGCAGTCCCCTTGGTTGGGAGGGAGATCAGCCCCAGCATTTT.

This clonotype was picked up a small number of times. The genes are TRBV6-6 and TRBJ1-1; a weak D match, TRBD1 (6 bases). Germline V gene lookup returns CDR1 MNHNY and CDR2 SVGAGI (reference sequence). V was clipped by 2 bases and J by 8 bases, with 15 bases between them. The CDR3 runs to 14 residues. In DNA, the CDR3 is TGTGCCAGCAGTTACCCAGGACAGCCAGTGGAAGCTTTCTTT. Protein product: CASSYPGQPVEAFF.

The rearrangement joins TRBV20-1 to TRBJ1-2, with D hard to call. Per the germline V gene, CDR1 is DFQATT and CDR2 is SNEGSKA (reference sequence). The CDR3 runs to 12 residues. The ends were cut back, 3 bases at V and 4 bases at J, with 9 bases in the middle. CDR3: CSARTSPYGYTF. CDR3 DNA: TGCAGTGCTAGGACAAGCCCCTATGGCTACACCTTC.

V usage is TRBV6-5 and J usage is TRBJ2-7; weak D call: TRBD2 (5 bases). Trimming stripped 6 bases from V and 2 bases from J, with 11 bases between. The CDR3 totals 13 residues. CDR1 is MNHEY, CDR2 SVGAGI, per germline. The CDR3 protein is CASRAGVPYEQYF. The CDR3 DNA reads as TGTGCCAGCAGGGCCGGGGTGCCCTACGAGCAGTACTTC.

V is TRBV10-3 and J is TRBJ1-2; D uncertain. The CDR3 covers 14 residues. Trimming took off 0 bases at V and 5 bases at J, with 10 bases between the two ends. Germline assignment: CDR1 ENHRY and CDR2 SYGVKD. The DNA for the CDR3 is TGTGCCATCAGTGAGTCGATGGGGTTGTATGGCTACACCTTC. This translates into CAISESMGLYGYTF.

This clonotype was observed at least ten times. This chain uses TRBV7-3 with TRBJ2-3; 9 bases align to TRBD2. CDR1 SGHTA and CDR2 FQGTGA come from the germline V gene. The CDR3 is 16 amino acids. V shed 4 bases and J 0 bases; nucleotides not matched to a gene: 5. DNA of the CDR3: TGTGCCAGCAGCTCAAGCGGGAGGCCTAGCACAGATACGCAGTATTTT. Translation: CASSSSGRPSTDTQYF.

The chain uses TRBV12-3 or TRBV12-4 and TRBJ2-5; no reliable D call. The CDR3 spans 13 residues. Trimming left V 0 bases short and J 5 bases short, with 7 bases between. The DNA of the CDR3 is TGTGCCAGCAGTTTAGCGAGTGGGGAGACCCAGTACTTC. Translation: CASSLASGETQYF.

The chain uses TRBV28 and TRBJ1-1; D unresolved. This CDR3 comprises 13 residues. CDR1 MDHEN and CDR2 SYDVKM come from the germline V gene. Trimming shortened V by 4 bases and J by 7 bases, and 13 bases separated the two germline ends. The CDR3 nucleotides read TGTGCCAGCAGTTCCCTCCCGGCGGGTGAAGCTTTCTTT. Translating gives CASSSLPAGEAFF.

The chain joins TRBV4-1 to TRBJ2-5; D remains unclear. This CDR3 has 14 amino acids. Trimming took 4 bases from V and 2 from J, leaving 11 bases between them. In germline, CDR1 is MGHRA, CDR2 YSYEKL. CDR3 in amino acids: CASSPGRRQETQYF. CDR3 DNA: TGCGCCAGCAGCCCTGGGCGGCGGCAAGAGACCCAGTACTTC.

This clonotype was counted a few times. This rearrangement joins TRBV10-3 to TRBJ2-7; TRBD1 aligns across 7 bases. The germline CDR1 and CDR2 sequences are ENHRY and SYGVKD. This CDR3 contains 13 residues. V dropped 5 bases and J dropped 5; count of bases not matched to a gene: 6. The CDR3 DNA follows: TGTGCCATCAGTCAGGGACAGTTCGACGAGCAGTACTTC. This codes for CAISQGQFDEQYF.

This clonotype came up a few times. The rearrangement joins TRBV6-5 to TRBJ2-2; 12 positions match TRBD1. Germline V gene data show CDR1 as MNHEY and CDR2 as SVGAGI. V trimming: 8 bases; J trimming: 7 bases; junction bases outside the gene matches: 11. CDR3 length: 16 residues. The CDR3 DNA follows: TGTGCCAGCCGGGACAGGGGGCGTCTTAGCCGCGGGGAGCTGTTTTTT. This translates into CASRDRGRLSRGELFF.

The V gene is TRBV28, the J gene TRBJ2-2, with TRBD1 matching 9 bases. The CDR3 contains 17 residues. Germline CDR1 reads MDHEN; CDR2 reads SYDVKM. Trimming took 2 bases from V and 3 from J; bases not matched to a gene: 7. Here the CDR3 reads CASSLVQGALYTGELFF. The DNA of the CDR3 is TGTGCCAGCAGTTTAGTACAGGGGGCGTTATACACCGGGGAGCTGTTTTTT.

The chain has TRBV7-9 and TRBJ2-4; tentative D call: TRBD1 (8 bases). Germline V lookup: CDR1 SEHNR, CDR2 FQNEAQ (reference sequence). The ends were cut back, 5 bases at V and 0 bases at J, with 23 bases in the middle. The length of the CDR3 is 19 residues. Written as DNA, the CDR3 is TGTGCCAGCAGCAACGGACAGGGAGGGTTGGCGCCAGCCAAAAACATTCAGTACTTC. Amino acids: CASSNGQGGLAPAKNIQYF.

This clonotype was seen a handful of times. The chain links TRBV6-6 to TRBJ1-4; 8 nucleotides line up with TRBD1. Germline V lookup: CDR1 MNHNY, CDR2 SVGAGI (reference sequence). This CDR3 comprises 13 residues. V was pared by 8 bases and J by 7 bases, with 6 bases of the junction left unmatched. Written as DNA, the CDR3 is TGTGCCAGCGTAAACGACAGGGGTGAAAAACTGTTTTTT. The encoded protein is CASVNDRGEKLFF.

This clonotype was detected a few times. The rearrangement joins TRBV4-3 to TRBJ1-2, with a possible D match to TRBD1 (6 bases). This CDR3 has 13 residues. V lost 2 bases and J 8 bases, leaving 12 bases between the germline ends. Germline V gene lookup returns CDR1 LGHNA and CDR2 YSLEER. The CDR3 nucleotides read TGCGCCAGCAGCCAAACGGACAGTAAGGGCTACACCTTC. It yields the protein CASSQTDSKGYTF.

The chain joins TRBV9 to TRBJ2-5; D not certain. V dropped 4 bases and J dropped 0 bases, with 16 bases sitting between them. Germline V CDR1 and CDR2: SGDLS, YYNGEE. CDR3 size: 16 residues. The CDR3 spells CASSRSQSTHQETQYF. CDR3 nucleotides: TGTGCCAGCAGCAGAAGCCAGTCGACACACCAAGAGACCCAGTACTTC. Complete variable domain (other parts from reference TRBV9 and TRBJ2-5): DSGVTQTPKHLITATGQRVTLRCSPRSGDLSVYWYQQSLDQGLQFLIQYYNGEERAKGNILERFSAQQFPDLHSELNLSSLELGDSALYFCASSRSQSTHQETQYFGPGTRLLVL.

The chain carries TRBV12-3 or TRBV12-4 and TRBJ1-5, with TRBD1 matching over 9 bases. The CDR3 loop spans 13 amino acids. The V segment lost 6 bases and the J segment 6 bases; nucleotides outside the gene matches: 3. CDR3 in amino acids: CASSGQGSQPQHF. The DNA for the CDR3 is TGTGCCAGCAGCGGACAGGGGAGTCAGCCCCAGCATTTT.

The chain joins TRBV7-9 to TRBJ1-2; unclear D gene. The CDR3 totals 12 residues. CDR1 SEHNR and CDR2 FQNEAQ come from the germline V gene (reference sequence). V was cut by 5 bases and J by 1 base, with 5 bases left in between. The CDR3 nucleotides are TGTGCCAGCAGCCCGCTTAACTATGGCTACACCTTC. It codes for CASSPLNYGYTF.

This rearrangement joins TRBV10-3 to TRBJ2-7; TRBD2 is a possible D gene (5 bases). Germline values: CDR1 ENHRY, CDR2 SYGVKD. V was pared by 8 bases and J by 3 bases, with 8 bases between. The CDR3 is 11 residues long. Here the CDR3 DNA reads TGTGCCATCGGGAGCTTCTACGAGCAGTACTTC. The encoded protein is CAIGSFYEQYF.

This clonotype was counted between two and nine times. The V and J genes are TRBV24-1 and TRBJ2-1, with TRBD2 matching 8 bases. Germline trimming cut 6 bases from V and 0 bases from J; bases unmatched to any gene: 9. Germline CDR1 reads KGHDR; CDR2 reads SFDVKD. CDR3 length equals 17 residues. CDR3 amino acids: CATSPPSGPSSYNEQFF. The CDR3 DNA reads as TGTGCCACCAGTCCACCTAGCGGGCCCAGCTCCTACAATGAGCAGTTCTTC.

The chain recombines TRBV6-6 with TRBJ1-1; possibly TRBD1 for D (5 bases). The germline gives CDR1 MNHNY, CDR2 SVGAGI (reference sequence). CDR3 size: 13 residues. The ends were cut back, 5 bases at V and 13 bases at J, with 20 bases in the middle. In nucleotides, the CDR3 is TGTGCCAGCAGTCCCAGAGGGGAATATTTGGATTTCTTT. Amino acids: CASSPRGEYLDFF.

The chain is built from TRBV15 and TRBJ2-7, with a tentative D call TRBD1 (5 bases). CDR3 length equals 14 residues. Trimming took 2 bases from V and 5 from J, leaving 13 bases between them. Looked up from germline, CDR1 is LNHNV and CDR2 is YYDKDF (reference sequence). The CDR3 DNA reads as TGTGCCACCAGCAGACAGGGTTCTTCCCACGAGCAGTACTTC. Protein sequence: CATSRQGSSHEQYF.

This chain uses TRBV6-6 with TRBJ1-2, with TRBD1 as a possible D gene (5 bases). Between the trimmed V and J ends, which lost 7 bases and 6 bases, there was a span of 12 bases. This CDR3 comprises 12 residues. Per the germline V gene, CDR1 is MNHNY and CDR2 is SVGAGI (reference sequence). CDR3 amino acids: CASTWGRDGYTF. The CDR3 DNA follows: TGTGCCAGCACTTGGGGCAGGGATGGCTACACCTTC.

The V call is TRBV6-5, the J call TRBJ1-2; TRBD1 matches 10 bases. V gave up 4 bases and J gave up 8 bases; unmatched junction bases: 10. Germline-derived CDR1 and CDR2 are MNHEY and SVGAGI. This CDR3 is 15 amino acids long. The CDR3 loop reads CASSSGQGVGAGYTF. DNA of the CDR3: TGTGCCAGCAGTTCCGGACAGGGGGTCGGCGCAGGCTACACCTTC.

The chain employs TRBV3-1 and TRBJ1-6; D perhaps matches TRBD1 (6 bases). With 2 bases removed from V and 7 bases from J, the gap between germline ends came to 9 bases. This CDR3 is 14 amino acids long. Germline assignment: CDR1 LGHDT and CDR2 YNNKEL (reference sequence). The CDR3 reads CASSQWTENSPLHF. As DNA, the CDR3 is TGTGCCAGCAGCCAATGGACAGAGAATTCACCCCTCCACTTT.

The chain links TRBV19 to TRBJ1-1, with 7 bases identical to TRBD1. CDR3 size: 15 residues. With V trimmed by 5 bases and J by 0 bases, 6 bases remained unmatched. Per the germline V gene, CDR1 is LNHDA and CDR2 is SQIVND (reference sequence). For the CDR3, the DNA is TGTGCCAGTAGTTCCAGACAGGGAATGAACACTGAAGCTTTCTTT. This codes for CASSSRQGMNTEAFF.